The 16 T cell receptor beta chains reported below all come from one sample, sequenced in a study of T cells after yellow fever vaccination. TCRdb called the 5' RACE reads again in MiXCR, with one record for every CDR3 protein. The table records about 320,000 distinct CDR3 sequences, around 10% of them present only once. The specimen was CD4+ T cells sorted from PBMCs, collected 45 days after the yellow fever booster vaccination. Receptor source: a man aged 18 to 29 who received the YFV17D yellow fever vaccine.

This clonotype showed up many times. The chain is built from TRBV4-3 and TRBJ2-5, with D unclear. CDR1 and CDR2 from the germline V gene are LGHNA and YSLEER. The CDR3 sequence is 13 residues long. Trimming left V 0 bases short and J 5 bases short, with 7 bases between. Here the CDR3 reads CASSQDWRETQYF. CDR3 DNA: TGCGCCAGCAGCCAAGATTGGCGGGAGACCCAGTACTTC.

This clonotype came up a few times. This chain links TRBV20-1 with TRBJ2-7; D is tentatively TRBD1 or TRBD2 (5 bases each). CDR1 is DFQATT, CDR2 SNEGSKA, per germline (reference sequence). The CDR3 runs to 14 residues. Between the trimmed V and J ends, which lost 5 bases and 3 bases, there was a span of 17 bases. The chain's CDR3 is CSAGSRDLHYEQYF. In DNA form, the CDR3 reads TGCAGTGCTGGGTCTAGGGACCTTCACTACGAGCAGTACTTC.

CDR3 residues: CASSLRTSGGIQETQYF. CDR3 sequence (DNA): TGTGCCAGCAGCCTGAGGACTAGCGGGGGGATCCAAGAGACCCAGTACTTC. This sequence joins TRBV14 and TRBJ2-5, with 14 bases aligning to TRBD2. V shed 4 bases, J shed 1 base, and the junction held 5 bases outside the gene matches. The CDR3 is 17 residues long. In germline, CDR1 is SGHDN, CDR2 FVKESK.

The table lists this clonotype with a few counts. V usage is TRBV6-5 and J usage is TRBJ1-2; D gene ambiguous. The CDR3 is 15 residues long. CDR1 and CDR2 (germline): MNHEY, SVGAGI. Trimming took off 6 bases at V and 4 bases at J, with 18 bases between the two ends. This chain's CDR3 is CASRRYLTSAYGYTF. In DNA, the CDR3 is TGTGCCAGCAGACGATACTTGACCTCTGCCTATGGCTACACCTTC.

The V and J genes are TRBV24-1 and TRBJ1-2; 8 bases line up with TRBD1. V was clipped by 2 bases and J by 4 bases; unmatched bases: 2. This CDR3 is 14 amino acids long. Germline-derived CDR1 and CDR2 are KGHDR and SFDVKD. The CDR3 loop reads CATSDSDRVYGYTF. DNA for the CDR3: TGTGCCACCAGTGATTCGGACAGGGTCTATGGCTACACCTTC.

V gene TRBV2 combines with J gene TRBJ1-5, with TRBD1 identical over 8 bases. The CDR3 has 14 amino acids. Germline loops: CDR1 SNHLY, CDR2 FYNNEI. The V segment lost 8 bases and the J segment 7 bases; nucleotides outside the gene matches: 10. CDR3 protein: CASGAGQGSQPQHF. The CDR3 nucleotides are TGTGCCAGCGGGGCTGGACAGGGATCACAGCCCCAGCATTTT.

This clonotype was observed a handful of times. This chain connects TRBV5-1 to TRBJ2-7; no clear D. Germline-derived CDR1 and CDR2 are SGHRS and YFSETQ. CDR3 length: 14 amino acids. Trimming shortened V by 0 bases and J by 0 bases, and 7 bases separated the two germline ends. The CDR3 spells CASSLGRTSYEQYF. The CDR3, as DNA: TGCGCCAGCAGCTTGGGGAGAACCTCCTACGAGCAGTACTTC.

This clonotype has more than one count but fewer than ten. This sequence joins TRBV7-2 and TRBJ2-1; D gene ambiguous. The CDR3 spans 11 residues. The germline gives CDR1 SGHTA, CDR2 FQGNSA. The V gene lost 6 bases and the J gene lost 8 bases, with 8 bases spanning the gap. The CDR3 spells CASRRSDEQFF. The CDR3 nucleotides are TGTGCCAGCAGGCGGTCCGATGAGCAGTTCTTC. The variable domain in full, with the rest retrieved from reference TRBV7-2 and TRBJ2-1, is GAGVSQSPSNKVTEKGKDVELRCDPISGHTALYWYRQSLGQGLEFLIYFQGNSAPDKSGLPSDRFSAERTGGSVSTLTIQRTQQEDSAVYLCASRRSDEQFFGPGTRLTVL.

The J gene is TRBJ2-5, the V gene TRBV5-4, with TRBD2 identical over 10 bases. CDR1 and CDR2 from the germline V gene are SGHNT and YYREEE (reference sequence). The CDR3 extends over 15 amino acids. The trim removed 1 base at V and 3 bases at J, leaving 3 bases unmatched. This CDR3 reads CASSLKRGGKETQYF. In DNA form, the CDR3 reads TGTGCCAGCAGCTTGAAGCGGGGGGGCAAAGAGACCCAGTACTTC. Filled out from reference TRBV5-4 and TRBJ2-5, the complete variable domain reads ETGVTQSPTHLIKTRGQQVTLRCSSQSGHNTVSWYQQALGQGPQFIFQYYREEENGRGNFPPRFSGLQFPNYSSELNVNALELDDSALYLCASSLKRGGKETQYFGPGTRLLVL.

DNA for the CDR3: TGTGCCAGCACCCGCGGACTAGCAGCAGATACGCAGTATTTT. This gives the protein CASTRGLAADTQYF. The chain combines TRBV6-2 or TRBV6-3 with TRBJ2-3, with 8 bases matching TRBD2. Germline V gives CDR1 MNHEY, CDR2 SVGEGT. This CDR3 comprises 14 residues. J lost 4 bases, V lost 7 bases, and 7 bases had no gene match.

The chain carries TRBV24-1 and TRBJ1-1; D call uncertain. Trimming cost V 7 bases and J 5 bases, with 13 bases left between them. CDR1 and CDR2 from the germline V gene are KGHDR and SFDVKD. This CDR3 contains 13 residues. The CDR3 region has the DNA TGTGCCACCAGACCCCCTGCGGGAACTGAAGCTTTCTTT. Translated: CATRPPAGTEAFF.

The sample holds a few counts of this clonotype. This chain connects TRBV7-2 to TRBJ1-2; D gene uncertain. V was cut by 6 bases and J by 2 bases, with 16 bases left in between. The CDR3 is 15 amino acids. Germline V lookup: CDR1 SGHTA, CDR2 FQGNSA. The CDR3, as DNA: TGTGCCAGCAGTATAGCGCTGTACGGAAACTATGGCTACACCTTC. Translated: CASSIALYGNYGYTF.

This clonotype was counted only a few times. The V gene is TRBV7-9, the J gene TRBJ2-7; D may be TRBD1 (5 bases). V was cut by 7 bases and J by 1 base, with 14 bases left in between. The CDR3 runs to 14 residues. CDR1 is SEHNR and CDR2 is FQNEAQ in the germline V gene (reference sequence). The CDR3 DNA reads TGTGCCAGCACCCCTGGGGCACAGTCCTACGAGCAGTACTTC. Its translation is CASTPGAQSYEQYF.

This chain connects TRBV11-2 to TRBJ2-5, with 7 bases fitting TRBD2. Germline loops: CDR1 SGHAT, CDR2 FQNNGV. This CDR3 contains 14 residues. V gave up 6 bases and J gave up 2 bases; unmatched junction bases: 6. For the CDR3, the DNA is TGTGCCAGCAGACCCCCAGCGGGACAAGAGACCCAGTACTTC. Amino acid sequence: CASRPPAGQETQYF.

At least ten counts were recorded for this clonotype. V usage is TRBV12-3 or TRBV12-4 and J usage is TRBJ1-5, with D tentatively TRBD1 (6 bases). Trimming took off 5 bases at V and 9 bases at J, with 14 bases between the two ends. The CDR3 runs 13 residues. DNA for the CDR3: TGTGCCAGCAGTAGACAGGACTCGGGGCCCCAGCATTTT. The encoded protein is CASSRQDSGPQHF.

This clonotype was observed a few times. The chain carries TRBV10-1 and TRBJ2-5; 7 nucleotides match TRBD1. The CDR3 has 15 amino acids. The germline V gene has CDR1 WNHNN and CDR2 SYGVQD (reference sequence). V lost 4 bases and J lost 4; bases outside the gene matches: 9. DNA for the CDR3: TGCGCCAGCAGTGTTGGGACAGCGTCACGAGAGACCCAGTACTTC. Its protein product is CASSVGTASRETQYF.